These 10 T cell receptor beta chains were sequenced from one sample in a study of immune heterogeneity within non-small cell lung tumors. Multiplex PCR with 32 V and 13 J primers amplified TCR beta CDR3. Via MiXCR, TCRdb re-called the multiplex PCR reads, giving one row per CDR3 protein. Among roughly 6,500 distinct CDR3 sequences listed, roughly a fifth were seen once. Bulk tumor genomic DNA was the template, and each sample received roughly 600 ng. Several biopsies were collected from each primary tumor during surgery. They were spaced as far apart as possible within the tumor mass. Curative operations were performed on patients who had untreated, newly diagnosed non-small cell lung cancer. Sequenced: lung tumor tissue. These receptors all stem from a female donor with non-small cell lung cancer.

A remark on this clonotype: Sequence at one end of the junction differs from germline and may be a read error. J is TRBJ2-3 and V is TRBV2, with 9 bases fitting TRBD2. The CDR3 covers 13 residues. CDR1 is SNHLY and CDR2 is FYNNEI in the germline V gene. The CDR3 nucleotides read TGTACCAGTAGCGGGAGTTTAACAGATACGCAGTATTTT. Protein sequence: CTSSGSLTDTQYF.

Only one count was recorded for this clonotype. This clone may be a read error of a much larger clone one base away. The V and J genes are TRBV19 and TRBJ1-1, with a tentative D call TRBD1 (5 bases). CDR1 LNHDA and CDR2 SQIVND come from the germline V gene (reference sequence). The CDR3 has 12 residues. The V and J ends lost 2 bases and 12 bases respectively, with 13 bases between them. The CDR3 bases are TGTGCCAGTAGTATAAGGGCCGGGGGATCTTTCTTT. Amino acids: CASSIRAGGSFF. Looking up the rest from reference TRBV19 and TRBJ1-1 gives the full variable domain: DGGITQSPKYLFRKEGQNVTLSCEQNLNHDAMYWYRQDPGQGLRLIYYSQIVNDFQKGDIAEGYSVSREKKESFPLTVTSAQKNPTAFYLCASSIRAGGSFFGQGTRLTVV.

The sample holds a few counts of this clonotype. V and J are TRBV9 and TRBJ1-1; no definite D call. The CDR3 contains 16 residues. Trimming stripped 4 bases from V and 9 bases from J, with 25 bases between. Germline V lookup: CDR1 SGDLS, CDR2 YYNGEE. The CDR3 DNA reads TGTGCCAGCAGCCAGGCGCCCGGACCGGCTGAGGGTAAAGCTTTCTTT. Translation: CASSQAPGPAEGKAFF.

The CDR3 DNA reads TGTGCCAGCAGCCAAGAGGGGCTCCTGAATACGCAGTATTTT. The encoded protein is CASSQEGLLNTQYF. The chain recombines TRBV3-1 with TRBJ2-3, with a weak D call TRBD1 (5 bases). With 0 bases removed from V and 7 bases from J, the gap between germline ends came to 11 bases. Germline V gives CDR1 LGHDT, CDR2 YNNKEL (reference sequence). This CDR3 has 14 amino acids.

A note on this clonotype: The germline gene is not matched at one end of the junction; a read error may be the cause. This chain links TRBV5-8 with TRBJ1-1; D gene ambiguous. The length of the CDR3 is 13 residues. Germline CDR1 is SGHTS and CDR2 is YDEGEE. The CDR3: CASILSGNTEAFF. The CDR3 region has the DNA TGTGCCAGCATCTTGTCCGGGAACACTGAAGCTTTCTTT.

The CDR3 loop is CAIRDRTGQQETQYF. The DNA for the CDR3 is TGTGCCATCAGGGATAGAACGGGACAGCAAGAGACCCAGTACTTC. The rearrangement uses TRBV10-3 and TRBJ2-5, with 7 bases aligning to TRBD1. J gave up 2 bases and V 6 bases, and 9 bases lay outside the gene matches. This CDR3 region has 15 residues. Germline-derived CDR1 and CDR2 are ENHRY and SYGVKD.

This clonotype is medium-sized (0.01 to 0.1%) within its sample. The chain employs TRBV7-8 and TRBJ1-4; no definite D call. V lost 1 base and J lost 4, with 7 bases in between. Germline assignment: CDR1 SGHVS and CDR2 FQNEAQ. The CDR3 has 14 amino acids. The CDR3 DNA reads TGTGCCAGCAGCTTAGAACAGAGTAATGAAAAACTGTTTTTT. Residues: CASSLEQSNEKLFF.

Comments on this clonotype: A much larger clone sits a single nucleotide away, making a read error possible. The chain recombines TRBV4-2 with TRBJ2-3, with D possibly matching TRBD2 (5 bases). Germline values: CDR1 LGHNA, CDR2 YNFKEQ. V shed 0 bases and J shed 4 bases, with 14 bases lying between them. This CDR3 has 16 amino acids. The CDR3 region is CASSQDPTGVADTQYF. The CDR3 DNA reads TGTGCCAGCAGCCAAGACCCGACCGGGGTCGCAGATACGCAGTATTTT.

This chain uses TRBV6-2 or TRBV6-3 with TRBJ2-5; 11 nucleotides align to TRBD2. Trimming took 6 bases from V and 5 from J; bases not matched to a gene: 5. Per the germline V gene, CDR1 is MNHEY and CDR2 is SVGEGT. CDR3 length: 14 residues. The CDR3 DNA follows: TGTGCCAGCAGGTTGACTAGCGGGAAGGAGACCCAGTACTTC. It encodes CASRLTSGKETQYF.

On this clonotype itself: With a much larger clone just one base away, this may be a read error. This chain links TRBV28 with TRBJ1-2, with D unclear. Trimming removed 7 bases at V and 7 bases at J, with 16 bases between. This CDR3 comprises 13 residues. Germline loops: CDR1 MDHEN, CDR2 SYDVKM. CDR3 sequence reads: CASNRKASCGYTF. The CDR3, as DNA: TGTGCCAGCAATCGAAAGGCGAGCTGTGGCTACACCTTC.